This T cell receptor (beta chain) was recovered during a study of cytomegalovirus exposure and HLA in healthy donors. The CDR3 totals 15 residues. The germline V gene encodes CDR1 MNHNS and CDR2 SASEGT. The V and J ends lost 8 bases and 6 bases, in that order; junction bases with no gene match: 6. This clone appeared a single time. Its antigen remains unknown. Findings and caveats of the study: It was reported that TCR beta sequences correctly inferred the HLA-A and HLA-B alleles for most subjects. Most TCR sequences proved rare, with some public TCRs found in many donors. More clonal expansion characterized HLA-associated TCR beta chains than equally common others in a later analysis. It was reported in a later analysis that an Asian-associated ancestry cluster showed fewer N-insertions than the approximately 690-donor mean.

The PCR used 60 Vbeta and 13 Jbeta primers. The data were produced by immunoSEQ multiplex PCR, yet TCRdb's version contains in-frame clones alone and is incomplete. The sample lists about 160,000 clones, about 68% seen once, with less than 3% in the top ten. The sequencing input was PBMCs. The TCR originated in a female donor in good health and CMV-seronegative. The rearrangement uses TRBV6-1 and TRBJ2-2, with TRBD2 matching over 13 bases. CDR3 nucleotide sequence: TGTGCCAGCCGAAGACTAGCGGGGGGAGCCGGGGAGCTGTTTTTT. Residues: CASRRLAGGAGELFF.